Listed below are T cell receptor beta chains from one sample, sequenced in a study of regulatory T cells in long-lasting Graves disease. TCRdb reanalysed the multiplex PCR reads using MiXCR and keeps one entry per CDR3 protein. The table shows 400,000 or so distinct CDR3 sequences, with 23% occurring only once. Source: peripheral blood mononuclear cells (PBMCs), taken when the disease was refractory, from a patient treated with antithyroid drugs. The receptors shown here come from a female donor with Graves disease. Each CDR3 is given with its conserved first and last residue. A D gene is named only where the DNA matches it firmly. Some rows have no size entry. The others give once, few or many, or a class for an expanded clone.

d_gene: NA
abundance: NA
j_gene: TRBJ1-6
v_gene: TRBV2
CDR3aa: CASSARQSYNSPLHF
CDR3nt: TGTGCCAGCAGCGCGAGACAGTCCTATAATTCACCCCTCCACTTT

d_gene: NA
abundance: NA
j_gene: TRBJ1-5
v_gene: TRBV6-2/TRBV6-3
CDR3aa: CASRRVGQPQHF
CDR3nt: TGTGCCAGCAGGAGGGTTGGTCAGCCCCAGCATTTT

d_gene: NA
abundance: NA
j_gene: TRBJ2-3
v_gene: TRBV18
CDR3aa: CASSPGLSTDTQYF
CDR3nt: TGTGCCAGCTCACCTGGGCTTTCCACAGATACGCAGTATTTT

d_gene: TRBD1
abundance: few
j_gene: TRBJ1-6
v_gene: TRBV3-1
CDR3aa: CASNRDRAGSPLHF
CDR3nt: TGTGCCAGCAACCGGGACAGGGCGGGCTCACCCCTCCACTTT

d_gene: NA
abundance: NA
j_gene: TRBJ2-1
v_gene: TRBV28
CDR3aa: CASSAAGRGGIEQFF
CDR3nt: TGTGCCAGCAGTGCGGCGGGTCGCGGCGGGATTGAGCAGTTCTTC

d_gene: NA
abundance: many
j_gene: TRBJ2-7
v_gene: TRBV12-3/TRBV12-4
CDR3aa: CASSTPSRSYEQYF
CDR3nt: TGTGCCAGCAGTACTCCATCGCGCTCCTACGAGCAGTACTTC

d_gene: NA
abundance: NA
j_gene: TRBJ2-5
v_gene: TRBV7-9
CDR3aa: CASSPQQAGETQYF
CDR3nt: TGTGCCAGCAGCCCCCAACAGGCGGGGGAGACCCAGTACTTC

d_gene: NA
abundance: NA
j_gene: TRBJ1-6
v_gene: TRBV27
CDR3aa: CASSSPGYNSPLHF
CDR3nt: TGTGCCAGCAGTTCCCCGGGTTATAATTCACCCCTCCACTTT

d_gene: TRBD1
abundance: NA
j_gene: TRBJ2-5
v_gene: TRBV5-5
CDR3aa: CASSPGTGVMTQYF
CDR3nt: TGCGCCAGCAGCCCGGGGACAGGGGTTATGACCCAGTACTTC

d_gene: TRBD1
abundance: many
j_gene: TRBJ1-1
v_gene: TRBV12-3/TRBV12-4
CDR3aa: CASSARGRDTEAFF
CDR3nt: TGTGCCAGCAGTGCCAGGGGGCGAGACACTGAAGCTTTCTTT

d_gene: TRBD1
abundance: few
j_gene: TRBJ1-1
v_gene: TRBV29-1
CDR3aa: CSVDPTGRTEAFF
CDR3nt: TGCAGCGTTGACCCGACAGGGAGGACTGAAGCTTTCTTT

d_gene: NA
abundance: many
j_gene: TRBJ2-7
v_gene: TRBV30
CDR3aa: CAWSPQDSYEQYF
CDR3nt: TGTGCCTGGAGTCCCCAGGACAGCTACGAGCAGTACTTC

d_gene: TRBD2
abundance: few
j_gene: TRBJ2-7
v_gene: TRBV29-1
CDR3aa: CSVERGVPYEQYF
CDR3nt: TGCAGCGTTGAACGGGGGGTTCCCTACGAGCAGTACTTC

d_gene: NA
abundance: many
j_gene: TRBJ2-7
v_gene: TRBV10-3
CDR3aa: CAISEIVTPPEQYF
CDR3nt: TGTGCCATCAGTGAGATAGTAACCCCTCCCGAGCAGTACTTC

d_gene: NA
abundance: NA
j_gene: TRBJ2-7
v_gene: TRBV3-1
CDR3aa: CASSPSTAYEQYF
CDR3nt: TGTGCCAGCAGCCCCTCGACAGCTTACGAGCAGTACTTC

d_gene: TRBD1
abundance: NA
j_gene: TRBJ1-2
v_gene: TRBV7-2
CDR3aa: CAGSITGAYGYTF
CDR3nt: TGTGCCGGCAGCATTACAGGGGCCTATGGCTACACCTTC

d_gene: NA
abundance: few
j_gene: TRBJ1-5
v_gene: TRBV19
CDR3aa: CASTISGRSNQPQHF
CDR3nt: TGTGCCAGTACCATTAGCGGGAGGAGCAATCAGCCCCAGCATTTT

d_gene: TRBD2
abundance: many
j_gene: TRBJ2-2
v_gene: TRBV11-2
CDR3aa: CASTRTSGMGGELFF
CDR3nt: TGTGCCAGCACCCGGACTAGCGGGATGGGCGGGGAGCTGTTTTTT

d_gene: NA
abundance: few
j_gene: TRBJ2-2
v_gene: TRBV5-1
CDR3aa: CASSPPPGLPNTGELFF
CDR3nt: TGCGCCAGCAGCCCCCCGCCGGGACTCCCGAACACCGGGGAGCTGTTTTTT

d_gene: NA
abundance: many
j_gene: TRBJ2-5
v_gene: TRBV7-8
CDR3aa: CASSSTQRETQYF
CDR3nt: TGTGCCAGCAGCTCCACACAAAGGGAGACCCAGTACTTC

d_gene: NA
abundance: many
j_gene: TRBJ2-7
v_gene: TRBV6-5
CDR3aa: CASSYASGYEQYF
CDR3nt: TGTGCCAGCAGTTACGCGTCGGGCTACGAGCAGTACTTC

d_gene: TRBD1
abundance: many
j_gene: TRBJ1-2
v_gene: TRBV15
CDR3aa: CATSRVAGGSDGYTF
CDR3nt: TGTGCCACCAGCAGAGTTGCAGGGGGCTCCGATGGCTACACCTTC

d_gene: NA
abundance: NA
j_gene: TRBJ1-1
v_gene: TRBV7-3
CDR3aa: CASSSTDTEAFF
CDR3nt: TGTGCCAGCAGCTCCACGGACACTGAAGCTTTCTTT

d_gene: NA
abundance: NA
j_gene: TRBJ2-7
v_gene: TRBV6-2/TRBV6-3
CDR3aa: CASSLMKQGYHYEQYF
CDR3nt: TGTGCCAGCAGTCTAATGAAACAGGGATATCACTACGAGCAGTACTTC